One TCR beta chain is described in this entry. Its antigen remains unknown. The source of the sample is a study of CD8 T cells in Susac syndrome. Overall study findings and caveats: Clonal expansion was absent from the CD4+ T cell repertoires in Susac syndrome.

The CDR3 is made up of 15 amino acids. The germline gives CDR1 SGHTA, CDR2 FQGNSA. The V gene lost 4 bases and the J gene lost 8 bases, with 20 bases spanning the gap. Sequencing of TCR beta, carried out with a high-throughput approach, was applied to CD8+ and CD4+ T cells from the blood. Patients having Susac syndrome satisfied recently defined diagnostic criteria for definite or probable disease. Random hexamers were used to reverse transcribe about 0.5 to 1 ug of RNA. From the immunoSEQ multiplex PCR reads, TCRdb called clonotypes with MiXCR, one entry per CDR3 protein. The data contain some 170,000 distinct CDR3 sequences, around 94% of them singletons.

V and J are TRBV7-2 and TRBJ1-2; D is ambiguous. This receptor was identified in a human donor with Susac syndrome. The sample taken for sequencing was CD4+ T cells from PBMCs. CDR3 sequence: CASSSHVESQGGYTF. CDR3 sequence (DNA): TGTGCCAGCAGCTCGCATGTTGAGTCCCAAGGGGGCTACACCTTC.